This TCR beta chain comes out of a study of blood T cell repertoires in COVID-19. Study-wide context: Both acute and convalescent COVID-19 samples were obtained from the United States, Italy and Spain. Sample material is recorded as cDNA or gDNA derived from T cells, B-cell-depleted T cells, or PBMCs.

The CDR3 spans 13 residues. V gave up 5 bases and J gave up 6 bases; unmatched junction bases: 2. Germline values: CDR1 SGHTA, CDR2 FQGNSA. Sequencing was performed with immunoSEQ multiplex PCR; in TCRdb, only in-frame clones are kept and a portion is missing. The sample lists approximately 68,000 clones, about 81% seen once, with around 9.2% in the top ten. Material: peripheral blood. This TCR came from a human donor in a cohort sampled during active COVID-19. This sequence joins TRBV7-2 and TRBJ2-2; 8 positions match TRBD1. CDR3: CASSVQGAGELFF. CDR3 nucleotide sequence: TGTGCCAGCAGCGTACAGGGGGCCGGGGAGCTGTTTTTT.